A single T cell receptor (beta chain) is shown here with its context. TCRdb's table, derived via immunoSEQ multiplex PCR, lists solely in-frame clones and lacks some. The sample yields around 7,900 clones, approximately 82% seen once. This entry is derived from a study of T cells after somatic rescue of genetic block. V lost 5 bases and J lost 5, with 3 bases in between. CDR1 is SGHNT and CDR2 is YENEEA in the germline V gene. This CDR3 has 11 residues. The rearrangement uses TRBV11-3 and TRBJ2-2; D is ambiguous. Sequencing was carried out using peripheral blood mononuclear cells (PBMCs). This sequence was found in a boy between 5 and 17 years old. The CDR3, as DNA: TGTGCCAGCAGCCAAACCGGGGAGCTGTTTTTT. Amino acids: CASSQTGELFF.